The source of this T cell receptor (beta chain) is a study of blood T cell repertoires in COVID-19. This CDR3 region has 13 residues. Trimming cost V 3 bases and J 7 bases, with 15 bases left between them. Germline V gives CDR1 DFQATT, CDR2 SNEGSKA (reference sequence). TCRdb's copy holds only in-frame clones and misses some; the assay was immunoSEQ multiplex PCR. The sample includes some 290,000 clones, roughly nine tenths of them seen just once. This TCR was recovered from a woman aged 25 to 39 who had been exposed to COVID-19. This sequence joins TRBV20-1 and TRBJ1-2; D may be TRBD1 (6 bases). Sequences were obtained from PBMCs or T cells enriched from blood (not recorded which). As DNA, the CDR3 is TGCAGTGCTAGTCACAGGGTCTCGGGTGGCTACACCTTC. Its translation is CSASHRVSGGYTF.